These 15 T cell receptor beta chains originate from one sample sequenced in a study of T cell responses to AZD1222 COVID-19 vaccine. This table comes from immunoSEQ multiplex PCR, and its TCRdb copy is limited to in-frame clones, with some not included. This repertoire shows about 130,000 clones, 90% to 95% found once; its top ten account for approximately 6.8%. The material sequenced was peripheral blood, taken 28 days after the second AZD1222 dose. The source of these receptors is an adult who received the AZD1222 COVID-19 vaccine.

This chain links TRBV3-1 (or the pseudogene TRBV3-2) with TRBJ1-2; D perhaps matches TRBD1 (5 bases). With 1 base removed from V and 6 bases from J, the gap between germline ends came to 9 bases. The CDR3 has 13 amino acids. Germline CDR1 reads LGHDT; CDR2 reads YNNKEL (reference sequence). CDR3 loop: CASSQARDDGYTF. In nucleotides, the CDR3 is TGTGCCAGCAGCCAAGCCAGGGACGATGGCTACACCTTC.

This clone has only one observation. The chain employs TRBV11-3 and TRBJ2-4; D may match TRBD1 or TRBD2 (6 bases each). The V end was cut by 9 bases, the J end by 1 base, with 13 bases between. The CDR3 has 14 amino acids. Germline V gene data show CDR1 as SGHNT and CDR2 as YENEEA. DNA for the CDR3: TGTGCCAGTGCGGTCGGGGGCGCCAAAAACATTCAGTACTTC. Protein product: CASAVGGAKNIQYF.

The rearrangement uses TRBV18 and TRBJ1-1, with D unclear. This CDR3 contains 13 residues. V lost 3 bases to trimming and J lost 6 bases, with 11 bases between them. CDR1 is KGHSH, CDR2 LQKENI, per germline. CDR3 in amino acids: CASSPSMGAEAFF. CDR3 nucleotides: TGTGCCAGCTCACCGAGTATGGGAGCTGAAGCTTTCTTT.

V and J are TRBV19 and TRBJ2-3; TRBD1 matches 10 bases. The CDR3 sequence is 15 residues long. The junction had 4 bases not matched to a gene; V was cut back by 5 bases and J by 2 bases. The germline V gene encodes CDR1 LNHDA and CDR2 SQIVND (reference sequence). The CDR3 DNA reads as TGTGCCAGTAGTGCGGGACAGGGGTTCACAGATACGCAGTATTTT. Translation: CASSAGQGFTDTQYF.

This clone was picked up a small number of times. The V and J genes are TRBV5-5 and TRBJ1-5; D call uncertain. The CDR3 length is 13 residues. Germline V gene sequence: CDR1 SGHKS, CDR2 YYEKEE (reference sequence). The V and J ends lost 1 base and 7 bases respectively, with 9 bases between them. CDR3 DNA: TGTGCCAGCAGCTTGATGGATAACCAGCCCCAGCATTTT. Translating gives CASSLMDNQPQHF.

The rearrangement links TRBV5-6 to TRBJ1-3; D is uncertain. V gave up 4 bases and J gave up 0 bases, with 8 bases separating them. CDR1 and CDR2 (germline): SGHDT, YYEEEE. This CDR3 is built from 14 residues. This CDR3 reads CASSTGNSGNTIYF. In DNA form, the CDR3 reads TGTGCCAGCAGCACCGGGAACTCTGGAAACACCATATATTTT. Using reference TRBV5-6 and TRBJ1-3 for the parts outside the CDR3, the full variable domain is DAGVTQSPTHLIKTRGQQVTLRCSPKSGHDTVSWYQQALGQGPQFIFQYYEEEERQRGNFPDRFSGHQFPNYSSELNVNALLLGDSALYLCASSTGNSGNTIYFGEGSWLTVV.

CDR3 region: CASSQDPNTEAFF. The CDR3 DNA reads TGTGCCAGCAGCCAGGACCCGAACACTGAAGCTTTCTTT. This sequence joins TRBV4-2 and TRBJ1-1; no firm D call. The CDR3 has 13 amino acids. The V end was cut by 3 bases, the J end by 1 base, with 6 bases between. The germline V gene encodes CDR1 LGHNA and CDR2 YNFKEQ.

This chain links TRBV10-3 with TRBJ1-1; perhaps TRBD1 as D (5 bases). CDR3 length: 16 residues. Germline lookup yields CDR1 ENHRY and CDR2 SYGVKD. The V end was cut by 2 bases, the J end by 6 bases, with 19 bases between. CDR3 in DNA: TGTGCCATCAGTGAGCAGATTCATGGGGGGGGATCTGAAGCTTTCTTT. This gives the protein CAISEQIHGGGSEAFF.

V gene TRBV19 combines with J gene TRBJ2-1; no reliable D call. The CDR3 contains 15 residues. Trimming removed 3 bases from V and 4 bases from J, with 13 bases in between. Germline CDR1 is LNHDA and CDR2 is SQIVND (reference sequence). This CDR3 reads CASSIFIRQYNEQFF. CDR3 DNA: TGTGCCAGTAGTATTTTTATCCGGCAGTACAATGAGCAGTTCTTC.

The V call is TRBV18, the J call TRBJ1-2; D unresolved. The ends were cut back, 4 bases at V and 2 bases at J, with 14 bases in the middle. The CDR3 covers 15 residues. Germline V gene lookup returns CDR1 KGHSH and CDR2 LQKENI. The CDR3 DNA reads as TGTGCCAGCTCACGTACAGAGACTCAAAACTATGGCTACACCTTC. This encodes CASSRTETQNYGYTF.

The chain carries TRBV5-6 and TRBJ2-4; D possibly corresponds to TRBD2 (5 bases). The CDR3 spans 15 residues. Germline values: CDR1 SGHDT, CDR2 YYEEEE. Trimming shortened V by 4 bases and J by 0 bases, and 11 bases separated the two germline ends. The CDR3 DNA sequence: TGTGCCAGCAGCCCGTATAGCGCAGCCAAAAACATTCAGTACTTC. This gives the protein CASSPYSAAKNIQYF.

The V and J genes are TRBV28 and TRBJ1-2; a weak D match, TRBD1 (5 bases). Trimming stripped 6 bases from V and 7 bases from J, with 15 bases between. Germline assignment: CDR1 MDHEN and CDR2 SYDVKM. The length of the CDR3 is 13 residues. The CDR3: CASSQRGIGGYTF. The CDR3 DNA is TGTGCCAGCAGCCAAAGGGGAATTGGTGGCTACACCTTC.

J is TRBJ2-7 and V is TRBV5-8; 8 bases line up with TRBD1. The V and J ends lost 9 bases and 1 base, in that order; junction bases with no gene match: 12. Germline V gene sequence: CDR1 SGHTS, CDR2 YDEGEE. The CDR3 consists of 15 residues. The CDR3 here is CATETRDRRSYEQYF. Written as DNA, the CDR3 is TGTGCCACCGAAACCCGGGACAGGAGGTCCTACGAGCAGTACTTC.

The J gene is TRBJ1-1, the V gene TRBV7-9, with D hard to call. V was trimmed by 5 bases and J by 1 base, leaving 8 bases between them. The germline V gene has CDR1 SEHNR and CDR2 FQNEAQ (reference sequence). The CDR3 covers 13 residues. The chain's CDR3 is CASSPPANTEAFF. DNA for the CDR3: TGTGCCAGCAGCCCGCCTGCGAACACTGAAGCTTTCTTT. The full variable domain, with the rest looked up from reference TRBV7-9 and TRBJ1-1, is DTGVSQNPRHKITKRGQNVTFRCDPISEHNRLYWYRQTLGQGPEFLTYFQNEAQLEKSRLLSDRFSAERPKGSFSTLEIQRTEQGDSAMYLCASSPPANTEAFFGQGTRLTVV.

The count of this clone is one. The J gene is TRBJ2-5, the V gene TRBV20-1; TRBD1 is a possible D gene (7 bases). The CDR3 extends over 13 amino acids. Trimming removed 3 bases at V and 6 bases at J, with 14 bases between. Germline V CDR1 and CDR2: DFQATT, SNEGSKA (reference sequence). The CDR3 region is CSASETGRQTQYF. CDR3 nucleotide sequence: TGCAGTGCTAGTGAGACAGGGAGGCAGACCCAGTACTTC.